These 18 T cell receptor beta chains were sequenced from one sample in a study of response to subunit inactivated influenza vaccine. TCRdb ran MiXCR on the RT-PCR reads and lists one entry per CDR3 protein. Among 650,000 to 800,000 distinct CDR3 sequences, about 18% were seen once, and the ten largest hold about a tenth. The starting material was PBMCs from blood, obtained 4 to 6 days after vaccination. Source of these receptors: a man aged 50 to 60 who received an inactivated influenza vaccine.

In regard to this clonotype: Mismatch with germline at one junction end may stem from a read error. This rearrangement joins TRBV18 to TRBJ2-7, with TRBD1 matching 11 bases. This CDR3 contains 14 residues. CDR1 and CDR2 (germline): KGHSH, LQKENI. The CDR3 nucleotides read TGTGCCAGCTCCCCACGGACAGGGGGCCTCGAGCAGTACTTC. This codes for CASSPRTGGLEQYF.

This chain joins TRBV19 and TRBJ2-1; the match to TRBD1 covers 11 bases. After removal of 5 bases from V and 10 bases from J, the junction contained 13 bases not matched to a gene. The germline V gene encodes CDR1 LNHDA and CDR2 SQIVND (reference sequence). This CDR3 has 16 amino acids. This CDR3 is CASSPRSGQGALEQFF. The CDR3 coding sequence is TGTGCCAGTAGTCCCCGTTCCGGACAGGGGGCTCTCGAGCAGTTCTTC.

The rearrangement links TRBV2 to TRBJ1-2, with a possible D match to TRBD1 (5 bases). The CDR3 is 12 amino acids. V was clipped by 5 bases and J by 6 bases, with 10 bases between them. The germline gives CDR1 SNHLY, CDR2 FYNNEI. In DNA form, the CDR3 reads TGTGCCAGCAGTCAGGGTCTAGATGGCTACACCTTC. Its protein product is CASSQGLDGYTF.

This rearrangement joins TRBV7-9 to TRBJ1-3; no definite D call. Germline-derived CDR1 and CDR2 are SEHNR and FQNEAQ (reference sequence). This CDR3 contains 15 residues. The germline V and J ends were trimmed by 1 base and 1 base, with 8 bases remaining between them. The CDR3 reads CASSLVTGSGNTIYF. The CDR3, as DNA: TGTGCCAGCAGCTTAGTGACGGGGTCTGGAAACACCATATATTTT.

In its sample, this clonotype was seen a few times. The chain has TRBV7-2 and TRBJ2-1, with D possibly matching TRBD2 (5 bases). Trimming removed 4 bases from V and 9 bases from J, with 22 bases in between. CDR1 and CDR2 (germline): SGHTA, FQGNSA. The CDR3 totals 16 residues. The DNA for the CDR3 is TGTGCCAGCAGCTCTTCATTCACGGGCGGGTTTTCTGAGCAGTTCTTC. Translation gives CASSSSFTGGFSEQFF.

This clonotype was seen a few times. The chain is built from TRBV7-2 and TRBJ2-3; 8 nucleotides line up with TRBD1. Germline V lookup: CDR1 SGHTA, CDR2 FQGNSA. There are 14 residues in the CDR3. Trimming removed 8 bases from V and 3 bases from J; junction bases left unmatched: 7. CDR3 in DNA: TGTGCCAGCCAGACAGGGGTTCATACAGATACGCAGTATTTT. It encodes CASQTGVHTDTQYF.

This clonotype was observed many times. This chain connects TRBV7-2 to TRBJ2-1; TRBD2 matches at 10 bases. The germline CDR1 and CDR2 sequences are SGHTA and FQGNSA. The CDR3 covers 15 residues. With 3 bases clipped from V and 2 bases from J, the junction kept 1 base outside the gene matches. CDR3 amino acids: CASSLSGRAYNEQFF. The DNA for the CDR3 is TGTGCCAGCAGCTTGAGCGGGAGGGCCTACAATGAGCAGTTCTTC.

CDR3 DNA sequence: TGCAGTGCTAGAGATCGAAGCGGGGCGAGCTCCTACAATGAGCAGTTCTTC. Protein sequence: CSARDRSGASSYNEQFF. The V gene is TRBV20-1, the J gene TRBJ2-1; 7 positions match TRBD2. CDR3 length: 17 amino acids. Germline V CDR1 and CDR2: DFQATT, SNEGSKA (reference sequence). Trimming cost V 0 bases and J 0 bases; bases outside gene matches: 8.

This sequence joins TRBV27 and TRBJ2-7, with D uncertain. V was pared by 5 bases and J by 2 bases, with 13 bases between. The CDR3 length is 14 residues. Germline assignment: CDR1 MNHEY and CDR2 SMNVEV (reference sequence). DNA of the CDR3: TGTGCCAGCAGTCGAACCGGGCCAGCCTACGAGCAGTACTTC. Amino acid sequence: CASSRTGPAYEQYF.

The CDR3, as DNA: TGTGCCAGCAGTTTATTCAGGGGTCCCTACAATGAGCAGTTCTTC. Translated, it gives CASSLFRGPYNEQFF. J is TRBJ2-1 and V is TRBV28; a weak D match, TRBD1 (6 bases). CDR1 is MDHEN, CDR2 SYDVKM, per germline. The V gene lost 1 base and the J gene lost 2 bases, with 9 bases spanning the gap. The CDR3 extends over 15 amino acids.

This clonotype was observed a few times. The chain combines TRBV25-1 with TRBJ2-1; the D is unclear. Germline V gene lookup returns CDR1 MGHDK and CDR2 SYGVNS. Trimming took off 9 bases at V and 4 bases at J, with 7 bases between the two ends. The CDR3 loop spans 11 amino acids. As DNA, the CDR3 is TGTGCCAGTGAGTCGTACAATGAGCAGTTCTTC. Protein sequence: CASESYNEQFF.

Only a few counts were recorded for this clonotype. The chain links TRBV20-1 to TRBJ2-7; no definite D call. V shed 5 bases and J shed 5 bases, with 10 bases lying between them. CDR1 is DFQATT, CDR2 SNEGSKA, per germline (reference sequence). The CDR3 consists of 11 residues. CDR3 bases: TGCAGTGCTCCTCTCGTTCACGAGCAGTACTTC. This sequence encodes CSAPLVHEQYF.

The V gene is TRBV28, the J gene TRBJ1-6; D unclear. There are 13 residues in the CDR3. From germline, CDR1 is MDHEN and CDR2 SYDVKM. The V and J ends lost 7 bases and 3 bases respectively, with 7 bases between them. The DNA for the CDR3 is TGTGCCAGCATGGCAGGCTATAATTCACCCCTCCACTTT. This gives the protein CASMAGYNSPLHF. Combining the CDR3 with reference TRBV28 and TRBJ1-6 gives the whole variable domain DVKVTQSSRYLVKRTGEKVFLECVQDMDHENMFWYRQDPGLGLRLIYFSYDVKMKEKGDIPEGYSVSREKKERFSLILESASTNQTSMYLCASMAGYNSPLHFGNGTRLTVT.

There are a few counts of this clonotype. CDR3 DNA: TGCGCCAGCAGCCCGGGACTAGCGGGGGCCTCCTACGAGCAGTACTTC. It codes for CASSPGLAGASYEQYF. The chain recombines TRBV4-3 with TRBJ2-7, with 14 bases identical to TRBD2. The CDR3 has 16 amino acids. Per germline, CDR1 LGHNA and CDR2 YSLEER. V trimming: 4 bases; J trimming: 0 bases; junction bases outside the gene matches: 2.

This rearrangement joins TRBV30 to TRBJ2-7, with D perhaps TRBD1 (6 bases). V lost 2 bases, J lost 3 bases, and 20 bases lay in between. This CDR3 has 16 residues. Germline CDR1 and CDR2: GTSNPN and SVGIG (reference sequence). CDR3 protein: CAWSWSGAIGYYEQYF. CDR3 DNA: TGTGCCTGGAGTTGGTCAGGGGCTATCGGGTACTACGAGCAGTACTTC. The variable domain in full, with the rest retrieved from reference TRBV30 and TRBJ2-7, is SQTIHQWPATLVQPVGSPLSLECTVEGTSNPNLYWYRQAAGRGLQLLFYSVGIGQISSEVPQNLSASRPQDRQFILSSKKLLLSDSGFYLCAWSWSGAIGYYEQYFGPGTRLTVT.

The chain joins TRBV12-3 or TRBV12-4 to TRBJ2-1, with D possibly matching TRBD1 (6 bases). The CDR3 contains 14 residues. V was clipped by 7 bases and J by 7 bases, with 17 bases between them. DNA of the CDR3: TGTGCCAGCACCCCAGGGGCTCCGGTAAATGAGCAGTTCTTC. This sequence encodes CASTPGAPVNEQFF.

Only a few counts were recorded for this clonotype. The rearrangement joins TRBV20-1 to TRBJ2-3; D call uncertain. Germline assignment: CDR1 DFQATT and CDR2 SNEGSKA (reference sequence). With 1 base removed from V and 4 bases from J, the gap between germline ends came to 9 bases. The CDR3 consists of 13 residues. DNA for the CDR3: TGCAGTGCTAGAGTCCCTTGGTCAGATACGCAGTATTTT. Protein sequence: CSARVPWSDTQYF.

In its sample, this clonotype was seen a few times. The chain carries TRBV6-5 and TRBJ2-1; 9 bases map to TRBD2. The germline V gene has CDR1 MNHEY and CDR2 SVGAGI. After removal of 2 bases from V and 6 bases from J, the junction contained 5 bases not matched to a gene. This CDR3 region has 15 residues. This CDR3 is CASSYLAGGLNEQFF. Here the CDR3 DNA reads TGTGCCAGCAGTTACCTGGCGGGGGGGCTCAATGAGCAGTTCTTC.